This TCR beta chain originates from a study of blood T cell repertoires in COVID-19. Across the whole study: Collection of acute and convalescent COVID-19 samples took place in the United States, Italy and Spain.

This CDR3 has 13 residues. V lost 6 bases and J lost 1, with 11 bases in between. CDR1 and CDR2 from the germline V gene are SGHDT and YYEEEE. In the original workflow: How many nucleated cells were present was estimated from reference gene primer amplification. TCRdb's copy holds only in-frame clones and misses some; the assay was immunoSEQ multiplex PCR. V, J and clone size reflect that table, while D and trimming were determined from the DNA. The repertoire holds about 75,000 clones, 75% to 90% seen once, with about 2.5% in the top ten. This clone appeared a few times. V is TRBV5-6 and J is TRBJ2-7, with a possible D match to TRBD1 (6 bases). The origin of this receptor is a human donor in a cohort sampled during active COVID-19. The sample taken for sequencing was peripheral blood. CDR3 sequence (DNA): TGTGCCAGCAAGGGACAATCATCCTACGAGCAGTACTTC. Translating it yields CASKGQSSYEQYF.